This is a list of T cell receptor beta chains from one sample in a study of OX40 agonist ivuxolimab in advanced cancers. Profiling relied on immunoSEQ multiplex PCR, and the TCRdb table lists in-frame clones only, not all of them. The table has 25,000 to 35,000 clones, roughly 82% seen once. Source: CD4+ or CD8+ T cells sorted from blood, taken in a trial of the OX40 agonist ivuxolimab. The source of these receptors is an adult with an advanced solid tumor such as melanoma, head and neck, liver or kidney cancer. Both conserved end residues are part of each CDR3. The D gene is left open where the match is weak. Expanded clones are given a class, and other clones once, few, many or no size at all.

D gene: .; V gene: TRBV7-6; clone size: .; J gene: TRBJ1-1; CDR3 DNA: TGTGCCAGCAGCCCTACAGGGCATGCTGAAGCTTTCTTT; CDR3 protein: CASSPTGHAEAFF
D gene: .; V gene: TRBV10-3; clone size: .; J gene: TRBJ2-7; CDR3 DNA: TGTGCGGTCGGAGGGTCTAACTCCTACGAGCAGTACTTC; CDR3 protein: CAVGGSNSYEQYF
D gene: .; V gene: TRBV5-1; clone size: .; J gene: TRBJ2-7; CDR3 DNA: TGCGCCAGCAGCTTGGGGGAGCGCAACTACGAGCAGTACTTC; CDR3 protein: CASSLGERNYEQYF
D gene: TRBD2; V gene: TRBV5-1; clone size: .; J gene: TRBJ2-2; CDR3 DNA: TGCGCCAGCAGCCTGGGACTAGCGGGAGCAAGCGGCACCGGGGAGCTGTTTTTT; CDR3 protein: CASSLGLAGASGTGELFF
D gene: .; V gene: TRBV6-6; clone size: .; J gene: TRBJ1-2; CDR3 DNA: TGTGCCAGCACCCAAGGAGATGGCTACACCTTC; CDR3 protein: CASTQGDGYTF
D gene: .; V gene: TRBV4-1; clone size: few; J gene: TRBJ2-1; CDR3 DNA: TGCGCCAGCAGCCAGCCCCTCGGTGGGCAGTTCTTC; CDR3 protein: CASSQPLGGQFF
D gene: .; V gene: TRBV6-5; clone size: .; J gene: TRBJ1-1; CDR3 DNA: TGTGCCAGCAGTTCCCGGGCCGCGGGTAACACTGAAGCTTTCTTT; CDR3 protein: CASSSRAAGNTEAFF
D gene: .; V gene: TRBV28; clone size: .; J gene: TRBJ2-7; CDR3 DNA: TGTGCCAGCAGTTCACCGACGGGCAGACGCGAGCAGTACTTC; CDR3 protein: CASSSPTGRREQYF
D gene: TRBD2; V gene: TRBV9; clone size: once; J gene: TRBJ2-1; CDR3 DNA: TGTGCCAGCAGCAAAACCGGGACTAGCGGGAGCTATGAGCAGTTCTTC; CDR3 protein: CASSKTGTSGSYEQFF
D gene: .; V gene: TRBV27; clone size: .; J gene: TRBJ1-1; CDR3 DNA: TGTGCCAGCAGTTTAGGTGTAATCAGGGTGGCTTTTCGCGGTACTGAAGCTTTCTTT; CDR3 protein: CASSLGVIRVAFRGTEAFF
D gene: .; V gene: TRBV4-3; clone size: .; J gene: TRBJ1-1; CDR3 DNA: TGCGCCAGCAGCCAAGGTCGGGCAGAAGGGGTGAAACCTTTCTTT; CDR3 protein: CASSQGRAEGVKPFF
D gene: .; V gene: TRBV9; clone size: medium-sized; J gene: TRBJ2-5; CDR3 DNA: TGTGCCAGCAGCGTAGATCCAGAGACCCAGTACTTC; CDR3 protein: CASSVDPETQYF
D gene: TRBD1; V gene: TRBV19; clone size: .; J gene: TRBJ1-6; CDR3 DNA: TGTGCCAGTACGACAGGGGGACAATATAATTCACCCCTCCACTTT; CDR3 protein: CASTTGGQYNSPLHF
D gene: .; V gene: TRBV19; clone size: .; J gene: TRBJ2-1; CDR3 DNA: TGTGCCAGTAGGCCCAGGAGGAGCTCCTACAATGAGCAGTTCTTC; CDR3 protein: CASRPRRSSYNEQFF
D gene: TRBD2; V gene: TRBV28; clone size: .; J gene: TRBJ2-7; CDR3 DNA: TGTGCCAGCATCTTCATAGGGGAGGGCATTAGGGAGCAGTACTTC; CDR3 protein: CASIFIGEGIREQYF
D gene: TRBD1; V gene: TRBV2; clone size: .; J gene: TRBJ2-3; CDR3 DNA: TGTGCCAGCAAGGCCAGGGGGCATACAGATACGCAGTATTTT; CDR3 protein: CASKARGHTDTQYF
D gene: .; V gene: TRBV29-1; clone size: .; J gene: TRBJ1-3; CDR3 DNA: TGCAGCGTTGAAGGGGTTGCAGGAAACACCATATATTTT; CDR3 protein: CSVEGVAGNTIYF
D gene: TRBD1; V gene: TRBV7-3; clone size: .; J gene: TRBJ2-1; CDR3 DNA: TGTGCCAGCAGCTCCTTCACTACAGGGGGCCATGAGCAGTTCTTC; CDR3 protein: CASSSFTTGGHEQFF
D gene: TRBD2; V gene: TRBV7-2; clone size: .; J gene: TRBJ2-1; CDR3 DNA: TGTGCCAGCAGCTTCCGTAGCGGGCTCTACAATGAGCAGTTCTTC; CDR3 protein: CASSFRSGLYNEQFF
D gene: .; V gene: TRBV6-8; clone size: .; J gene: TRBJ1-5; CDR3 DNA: TGTGCCAGCAGAAGGCAGGGAAGTCAGCCCCAGCATTTT; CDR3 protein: CASRRQGSQPQHF
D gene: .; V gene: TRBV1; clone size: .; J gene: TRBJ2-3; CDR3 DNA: TGCACCAGCAGCCACCAACCGGGACTAGCGGGAGGGTGGAGCACAGATACGCAGTATTTT; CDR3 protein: CTSSHQPGLAGGWSTDTQYF
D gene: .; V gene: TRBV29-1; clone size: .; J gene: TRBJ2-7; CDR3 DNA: TGCAGCGTTGAAAAGACTTATGGCTCCGAGCAGTACTTC; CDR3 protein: CSVEKTYGSEQYF
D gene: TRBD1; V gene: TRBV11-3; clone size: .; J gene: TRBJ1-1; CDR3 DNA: TGTGCCAGCAGCGACCAGGGGGTAGGTGAAGCTTTCTTT; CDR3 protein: CASSDQGVGEAFF
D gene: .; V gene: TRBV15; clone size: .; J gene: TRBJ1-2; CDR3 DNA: TGTGCCACCAGCAGACAGGGACGTGGCTACACCTTC; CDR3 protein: CATSRQGRGYTF
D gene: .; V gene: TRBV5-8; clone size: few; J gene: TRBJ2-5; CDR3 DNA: TGTGCCAGCAGCTTGGCCGGCTGGGGAGAGACCCAGTACTTC; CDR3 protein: CASSLAGWGETQYF
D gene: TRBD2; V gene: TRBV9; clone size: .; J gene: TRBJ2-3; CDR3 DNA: TGTGCCAGCAGCCCGTGGACTAGCGGCACAGATACGCAGTATTTT; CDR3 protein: CASSPWTSGTDTQYF
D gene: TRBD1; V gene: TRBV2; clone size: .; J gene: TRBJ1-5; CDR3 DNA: TGTGCCAGCAGTGAGGACAGGGGCCAGGTGGGGCCCCAGCATTTT; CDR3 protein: CASSEDRGQVGPQHF